These 29 T cell receptor beta chains share one sample of origin, sequenced in a study of T cells in Graves' hyperthyroidism and ophthalmopathy. Regions amplified from RNA transcripts were the TCR beta CDR3 regions. An initial round of RT-PCR targeting the TCR CDR3 relied on the HTBI primer set. In TCRdb, the multiplex PCR reads were re-called with MiXCR into one record per CDR3 protein. The sample lists a few hundred thousand distinct CDR3 sequences, more than 15% occurring once. The sequenced sample was blood. Receptors were obtained from a woman in her twenties or thirties with Graves' hyperthyroidism.

The J gene is TRBJ2-3, the V gene TRBV29-1; TRBD2 is a possible D gene (7 bases). The V end lost 3 bases, the J end lost 2 bases, and 9 bases lay between the germline ends. Germline V CDR1 and CDR2: SQVTM, ANQGSEA. The CDR3 covers 13 residues. CDR3 coding DNA: TGCAGCGTTGAGGGGGGGGCCACAGATACGCAGTATTTT. This translates into CSVEGGATDTQYF.

J is TRBJ1-5 and V is TRBV6-1; tentatively, D is TRBD1 (5 bases). The V end was cut by 6 bases, the J end by 6 bases, with 21 bases between. This CDR3 has 16 residues. The germline gives CDR1 MNHNS, CDR2 SASEGT. The CDR3 reads CASRTGVSPSSQPQHF. The DNA for the CDR3 is TGTGCCAGCAGAACGGGGGTTTCTCCTAGCTCTCAGCCCCAGCATTTT.

The gene calls are TRBV14 and TRBJ2-3; D is ambiguous. In germline, CDR1 is SGHDN, CDR2 FVKESK. The V and J ends lost 0 bases and 6 bases respectively, with 13 bases between them. The CDR3 has 15 residues. Here the CDR3 DNA reads TGTGCCAGCAGCCAAGAGAGTGGGTCGTGGGATACGCAGTATTTT. Its translation: CASSQESGSWDTQYF.

The sample holds a few counts of this clonotype. The J gene is TRBJ2-2, the V gene TRBV7-2, with D perhaps matching TRBD2 (5 bases). The germline gives CDR1 SGHTA, CDR2 FQGNSA. The length of the CDR3 is 13 residues. V was pared by 5 bases and J by 6 bases, with 10 bases between. The CDR3 DNA sequence: TGTGCCAGCAGCCGGTACGGGGCCGGGGAGCTGTTTTTT. Translation gives CASSRYGAGELFF. The complete variable domain, with remaining parts taken from reference TRBV7-2 and TRBJ2-2, reads GAGVSQSPSNKVTEKGKDVELRCDPISGHTALYWYRQSLGQGLEFLIYFQGNSAPDKSGLPSDRFSAERTGGSVSTLTIQRTQQEDSAVYLCASSRYGAGELFFGEGSRLTVL.

In the case of this clonotype: A much bigger clone sits one base away, suggesting this may be a read error. CDR3 in amino acids: CASRNPGLCNEQFF. CDR3 DNA sequence: TGTGCCAGCAGAAATCCGGGACTCTGCAATGAGCAGTTCTTC. The chain is built from TRBV28 and TRBJ2-1, with D perhaps matching TRBD2 (6 bases). The CDR3 runs to 14 residues. Trimming pared 6 bases from V and 6 bases from J, leaving 15 bases between. Germline V gene sequence: CDR1 MDHEN, CDR2 SYDVKM. The complete variable domain, with remaining parts taken from reference TRBV28 and TRBJ2-1, reads DVKVTQSSRYLVKRTGEKVFLECVQDMDHENMFWYRQDPGLGLRLIYFSYDVKMKEKGDIPEGYSVSREKKERFSLILESASTNQTSMYLCASRNPGLCNEQFFGPGTRLTVL.

As regards this clonotype: Since a much larger clone is just one base distant, this may be a read error. V gene TRBV6-1 combines with J gene TRBJ2-1, with 7 bases lining up with TRBD2. Looked up from germline, CDR1 is MNHNS and CDR2 is SASEGT. With V trimmed by 1 base and J by 9 bases, 9 bases remained unmatched. This CDR3 region has 15 residues. CDR3 sequence: CASSEDGGGLGEQFF. CDR3 in DNA: TGTGCCAGCAGTGAAGATGGGGGAGGGCTGGGTGAGCAGTTCTTC.

This clonotype was picked up many times. The chain combines TRBV5-1 with TRBJ2-3, with 8 nucleotides matching TRBD2. The CDR3 has 17 residues. J gave up 0 bases and V 4 bases, and 10 bases lay outside the gene matches. Germline V gene lookup returns CDR1 SGHRS and CDR2 YFSETQ. CDR3 protein: CASSKGLADASTDTQYF. CDR3 nucleotide sequence: TGCGCCAGCAGCAAAGGACTAGCAGACGCTAGCACAGATACGCAGTATTTT.

A few counts support this clonotype. The rearrangement joins TRBV12-3 or TRBV12-4 to TRBJ2-2; no definite D call. The CDR3 is 17 amino acids. Trimming left V 2 bases short and J 0 bases short, with 13 bases between. The chain's CDR3 is CASSLQASPPNTGELFF. The CDR3 DNA reads TGTGCCAGCAGTTTACAGGCTTCCCCGCCGAACACCGGGGAGCTGTTTTTT.

The gene calls are TRBV29-1 and TRBJ2-4; a weak D match, TRBD2 (5 bases). The CDR3 is 11 residues long. From germline, CDR1 is SQVTM and CDR2 ANQGSEA. Between the trimmed V and J ends, which lost 6 bases and 6 bases, there was a span of 9 bases. The chain's CDR3 is CSVKEGNIQYF. In DNA form, the CDR3 reads TGCAGCGTCAAAGAGGGAAACATTCAGTACTTC.

The sample holds a few counts of this clonotype. CDR3 bases: TGTGCCAGCAGCCACCAGTGGACCGGGGAGCTGTTTTTT. Residues: CASSHQWTGELFF. The J gene is TRBJ2-2, the V gene TRBV3-1; D not certain. Germline V CDR1 and CDR2: LGHDT, YNNKEL (reference sequence). The CDR3 totals 13 residues. V gave up 3 bases and J gave up 5 bases, with 7 bases separating them.

V and J are TRBV19 and TRBJ2-5, with D perhaps given as TRBD1 or TRBD2 (6 bases each). V lost 1 base to trimming and J lost 4 bases, with 16 bases between them. Germline V gene lookup returns CDR1 LNHDA and CDR2 SQIVND (reference sequence). This CDR3 is 16 amino acids long. The CDR3 loop is CASSIAPLSGAETQYF. The CDR3 coding sequence is TGTGCCAGTAGTATAGCCCCCCTTTCGGGGGCAGAGACCCAGTACTTC.

This clonotype was recorded a few times. This chain links TRBV29-1 with TRBJ2-2; 8 positions match TRBD2. J lost 1 base, V lost 7 bases, and 14 bases had no gene match. This CDR3 comprises 17 residues. Per the germline V gene, CDR1 is SQVTM and CDR2 is ANQGSEA. CDR3 sequence reads: CSAKPGTSDVNTGELFF. CDR3 DNA sequence: TGCAGCGCTAAACCAGGGACTAGTGATGTGAACACCGGGGAGCTGTTTTTT.

This clonotype was counted ten times or more. The chain uses TRBV7-9 and TRBJ1-2; D remains ambiguous. Germline loops: CDR1 SEHNR, CDR2 FQNEAQ (reference sequence). V was trimmed by 10 bases and J by 3 bases, leaving 27 bases between them. The CDR3 totals 17 residues. CDR3 sequence (DNA): TGTGCCACATACGATGAGGGCCTCGTTCCTCTTGACTATGGCTACACCTTC. It is translated as CATYDEGLVPLDYGYTF. The whole variable domain, filled in from reference TRBV7-9 and TRBJ1-2, reads DTGVSQNPRHKITKRGQNVTFRCDPISEHNRLYWYRQTLGQGPEFLTYFQNEAQLEKSRLLSDRFSAERPKGSFSTLEIQRTEQGDSAMYLCATYDEGLVPLDYGYTFGSGTRLTVV.

This clonotype occurred many times. J is TRBJ1-1 and V is TRBV6-1; TRBD1 aligns across 7 bases. With V trimmed by 2 bases and J by 5 bases, 20 bases remained unmatched. This CDR3 region has 19 residues. In germline, CDR1 is MNHNS, CDR2 SASEGT. The CDR3 is CASSERFRNIVGTDTEAFF. CDR3 nucleotide sequence: TGTGCCAGCAGTGAAAGGTTCCGTAACATTGTGGGGACAGATACTGAAGCTTTCTTT.

The chain has TRBV7-3 and TRBJ2-3; 8 nucleotides line up with TRBD2. CDR3 length: 15 residues. Losses at the gene ends were 3 bases for V and 4 bases for J; bases not matched to a gene: 6. CDR1 and CDR2 from the germline V gene are SGHTA and FQGTGA. CDR3 region: CASSFLAGSADTQYF. CDR3 nucleotides: TGTGCCAGCAGCTTTTTAGCGGGGTCAGCAGATACGCAGTATTTT. The full variable domain, its missing parts supplied by reference TRBV7-3 and TRBJ2-3, is GAGVSQTPSNKVTEKGKYVELRCDPISGHTALYWYRQSLGQGPEFLIYFQGTGAADDSGLPNDRFFAVRPEGSVSTLKIQRTERGDSAVYLCASSFLAGSADTQYFGPGTRLTVL.

About this clonotype: A much larger clone lies a single base off, so this may be a read error. The rearrangement links TRBV28 to TRBJ2-5; D ambiguous. Germline CDR1 and CDR2: MDHEN and SYDVKM. The ends were cut back, 6 bases at V and 14 bases at J, with 16 bases in the middle. The CDR3 contains 11 residues. The CDR3 protein is CASRDGPAIYF. DNA of the CDR3: TGTGCCAGCAGAGATGGACCAGCAATTTACTTC.

This clonotype was observed many times. This sequence joins TRBV15 and TRBJ2-1, with 7 nucleotides matching TRBD2. CDR1 and CDR2 (germline): LNHNV, YYDKDF (reference sequence). The CDR3 length is 17 residues. The junction had 9 bases not matched to a gene; V was cut back by 0 bases and J by 4 bases. The CDR3 spells CATSRDLSGITYNEQFF. As DNA, the CDR3 is TGTGCCACCAGCAGAGATCTAAGCGGGATAACGTACAATGAGCAGTTCTTC. The full variable domain, its missing parts supplied by reference TRBV15 and TRBJ2-1, is DAMVIQNPRYQVTQFGKPVTLSCSQTLNHNVMYWYQQKSSQAPKLLFHYYDKDFNNEADTPDNFQSRRPNTSFCFLDIRSPGLGDTAMYLCATSRDLSGITYNEQFFGPGTRLTVL.

In this sample, this clonotype turned up many times. J is TRBJ2-7 and V is TRBV20-1; 10 positions agree with TRBD2. Germline-derived CDR1 and CDR2 are DFQATT and SNEGSKA (reference sequence). This CDR3 has 15 residues. V shed 5 bases, J shed 3 bases, and the junction held 10 bases outside the gene matches. This chain's CDR3 is CSAGLTLAGVYEQYF. Here the CDR3 DNA reads TGCAGTGCTGGCCTAACTCTAGCGGGAGTCTACGAGCAGTACTTC.

There are many counts of this clonotype. The rearrangement links TRBV6-6 to TRBJ2-3; D possibly corresponds to TRBD2 (6 bases). Germline CDR1 and CDR2: MNHNY and SVGAGI (reference sequence). V was pared by 2 bases and J by 2 bases, with 11 bases between. The CDR3 spans 15 residues. The CDR3 bases are TGTGCCAGCAGTTACGGGGGGACCTCCACAGATACGCAGTATTTT. Amino acids: CASSYGGTSTDTQYF.

The V call is TRBV28, the J call TRBJ1-1; D not certain. The CDR3 has 13 residues. Trimming cost V 3 bases and J 3 bases, with 8 bases left between them. Germline CDR1 and CDR2: MDHEN and SYDVKM. CDR3 DNA sequence: TGTGCCAGCAGTTTGGGTTTTTACACTGAAGCTTTCTTT. Amino acids: CASSLGFYTEAFF.

This rearrangement joins TRBV19 to TRBJ1-4; TRBD1 might be the D (6 bases). The CDR3 has 15 amino acids. V dropped 2 bases and J dropped 5 bases, with 12 bases sitting between them. Germline V gene sequence: CDR1 LNHDA, CDR2 SQIVND (reference sequence). The CDR3 DNA reads TGTGCCAGTAGTATAATGGGACAACCGAATGAAAAACTGTTTTTT. It specifies CASSIMGQPNEKLFF. Together with reference TRBV19 and TRBJ1-4, the CDR3 gives the full variable domain: DGGITQSPKYLFRKEGQNVTLSCEQNLNHDAMYWYRQDPGQGLRLIYYSQIVNDFQKGDIAEGYSVSREKKESFPLTVTSAQKNPTAFYLCASSIMGQPNEKLFFGSGTQLSVL.

This clonotype was seen more than once but under ten times. The rearrangement links TRBV6-6 to TRBJ2-1; D unclear. Germline CDR1 MNHNY, CDR2 SVGAGI (reference sequence). The CDR3 length is 15 residues. The ends were cut back, 0 bases at V and 6 bases at J, with 12 bases in the middle. The CDR3 region has the DNA TGTGCCAGCAGTTACTCTACGCCCCGAATCAATGAGCAGTTCTTC. This codes for CASSYSTPRINEQFF.

Many counts were recorded for this clonotype. This sequence joins TRBV27 and TRBJ2-1; no clear D gene. CDR1 MNHEY and CDR2 SMNVEV come from the germline V gene (reference sequence). The CDR3 has 15 residues. Between the trimmed V and J ends, which lost 3 bases and 7 bases, there was a span of 16 bases. The CDR3 protein is CASSFFPPAENEQFF. The DNA for the CDR3 is TGTGCCAGCAGTTTCTTTCCGCCAGCCGAAAATGAGCAGTTCTTC.

This clonotype was seen a handful of times. V usage is TRBV28 and J usage is TRBJ2-7; maybe TRBD2 (6 bases). The CDR3 extends over 15 amino acids. Germline CDR1 reads MDHEN; CDR2 reads SYDVKM. The V end was cut by 10 bases, the J end by 3 bases, with 22 bases between. The CDR3 loop is CATLARHGGFYEQYF. The DNA of the CDR3 is TGTGCCACACTCGCCCGACATGGAGGGTTCTACGAGCAGTACTTC.

The V and J genes are TRBV6-2 or TRBV6-3 and TRBJ2-2, with D perhaps matching TRBD1 (5 bases). Trimming took off 0 bases at V and 6 bases at J, with 8 bases between the two ends. The CDR3 contains 14 residues. Germline V gene data show CDR1 as MNHEY and CDR2 as SVGEGT. CDR3 in amino acids: CASSYSRGSGELFF. The CDR3 bases are TGTGCCAGCAGTTACTCAAGGGGTTCCGGGGAGCTGTTTTTT.

A note on this clonotype: This may be a read error, as it is one base from a much larger clone. The J gene is TRBJ1-2, the V gene TRBV27; the D is unclear. The CDR3 totals 16 residues. V was clipped by 2 bases and J by 6 bases, with 19 bases between them. Germline V gene lookup returns CDR1 MNHEY and CDR2 SMNVEV (reference sequence). CDR3 nucleotide sequence: TGTGCCAGCAGTTTAGGGTTAGGATCGGTGGACCATGGCTACACCTTC. Its translation: CASSLGLGSVDHGYTF.

At least ten counts were recorded for this clonotype. This chain uses TRBV28 with TRBJ1-5; D ambiguous. With 6 bases removed from V and 1 base from J, the gap between germline ends came to 13 bases. Germline V CDR1 and CDR2: MDHEN, SYDVKM. The CDR3 is 15 residues long. The chain's CDR3 is CASRTWMWSNQPQHF. As DNA, the CDR3 is TGTGCCAGCAGGACCTGGATGTGGAGCAATCAGCCCCAGCATTTT. Together with reference TRBV28 and TRBJ1-5, the CDR3 gives the full variable domain: DVKVTQSSRYLVKRTGEKVFLECVQDMDHENMFWYRQDPGLGLRLIYFSYDVKMKEKGDIPEGYSVSREKKERFSLILESASTNQTSMYLCASRTWMWSNQPQHFGDGTRLSIL.

This clonotype came up many times. J is TRBJ1-4 and V is TRBV3-1; perhaps TRBD1 as D (6 bases). The V gene's germline CDR1 is LGHDT and CDR2 YNNKEL (reference sequence). V was pared by 2 bases and J by 3 bases, with 10 bases between. CDR3 length equals 15 residues. CDR3 sequence: CASSQHPGANEKLFF. The DNA of the CDR3 is TGTGCCAGCAGCCAACACCCAGGGGCTAATGAAAAACTGTTTTTT.

There are many counts of this clonotype. At one end the junction does not follow the germline gene, possibly because of a read error. This chain connects TRBV2 to TRBJ2-5, with D perhaps being TRBD1 or TRBD2 (5 bases each). This CDR3 contains 11 residues. CDR1 and CDR2 from the germline V gene are SNHLY and FYNNEI. The CDR3 loop is CASSEAGRTHF. The CDR3, as DNA: TGTGCCAGCAGTGAAGCGGGACGGACCCACTTC.